The 9 T cell receptor beta chains below were found in one sample sequenced in a study of blood T cells in healthy people across ages. Next came a second PCR, run for about 6 to 11 cycles, which used a sample-barcoded 5' primer along with a J-beta primer mix. TCRdb re-called the 5' RACE reads with MiXCR, one entry per CDR3 protein. The sample yields hundreds of thousands of distinct CDR3 sequences, approximately 52% seen once. The sequenced material came from blood. The source is an elderly woman in good health.

J is TRBJ1-5 and V is TRBV25-1; the D gene is possibly TRBD1 (6 bases). The CDR3 consists of 14 residues. Germline CDR1 is MGHDK and CDR2 is SYGVNS. Trimming took 8 bases from V and 2 from J, leaving 13 bases between them. This CDR3 is CASSGVGGNQPQHF. CDR3 nucleotides: TGTGCCAGCTCAGGGGTGGGTGGCAATCAGCCCCAGCATTTT.

The table lists this clonotype with a few counts. The chain combines TRBV10-2 with TRBJ2-5; 8 positions agree with TRBD2. The CDR3 is 14 residues long. Trimming cost V 8 bases and J 5 bases; bases outside gene matches: 10. Germline CDR1 WSHSY, CDR2 SAAADI. CDR3 in DNA: TGCGCCAGCTACCCCGGGACTAGAGGGGAGACCCAGTACTTC. This sequence encodes CASYPGTRGETQYF.

The chain employs TRBV12-5 and TRBJ2-5; either TRBD1 or TRBD2 may fit D (7 bases each). V was trimmed by 1 base and J by 4 bases, leaving 16 bases between them. The CDR3 spans 16 residues. Germline CDR1 reads LGHNT; CDR2 reads FRNRAP. CDR3 sequence: CASGLDETGRGETQYF. In DNA, the CDR3 is TGTGCTAGTGGTTTGGACGAGACAGGGAGGGGAGAGACCCAGTACTTC.

On this clonotype itself: A much larger clone lies a single base off, so this may be a read error. The chain is built from TRBV7-2 and TRBJ1-2; 9 bases align to TRBD1. Germline V gives CDR1 SGHTA, CDR2 FQGNSA. Trimming cost V 4 bases and J 10 bases; bases outside gene matches: 10. The CDR3 contains 14 residues. CDR3 DNA sequence: TGTGCCAGCAGCTACCGGACAGGGGAGAATGACTACACCTTC. The encoded protein is CASSYRTGENDYTF.

This rearrangement joins TRBV7-2 to TRBJ1-1, with D maybe TRBD1 (5 bases). Trimming took off 4 bases at V and 1 base at J, with 13 bases between the two ends. The CDR3 loop spans 15 amino acids. Germline V gene sequence: CDR1 SGHTA, CDR2 FQGNSA. The CDR3 nucleotides read TGTGCCAGCAGCTCACCGGGACCTAAGAACACTGAAGCTTTCTTT. Translated, it gives CASSSPGPKNTEAFF.

The sample holds a few counts of this clonotype. The V call is TRBV12-3 or TRBV12-4, the J call TRBJ2-3, with unresolved D. V was clipped by 6 bases and J by 5 bases, with 12 bases between them. This CDR3 region has 13 residues. In DNA, the CDR3 is TGTGCCAGCAGCCTCCTCTCTGGAGATACGCAGTATTTT. This codes for CASSLLSGDTQYF.

As regards this clonotype: Since a much larger clone is just one base distant, this may be a read error. The V call is TRBV9, the J call TRBJ1-1; 8 bases align to TRBD1. CDR3 length: 14 amino acids. Germline V gene lookup returns CDR1 SGDLS and CDR2 YYNGEE. After removal of 3 bases from V and 6 bases from J, the junction contained 7 bases not matched to a gene. The CDR3 DNA follows: TGTGCCAGCAGCGCGTCGACAGGGGCCCCTGAAGCTTTCTTT. Protein: CASSASTGAPEAFF.

V gene TRBV11-2 combines with J gene TRBJ2-1, with 14 bases matching TRBD2. The V and J ends lost 5 bases and 0 bases, in that order; junction bases with no gene match: 6. The CDR3 is 18 residues long. Germline V CDR1 and CDR2: SGHAT, FQNNGV. CDR3 amino acids: CASSPGTSGGYSYNEQFF. In DNA form, the CDR3 reads TGTGCCAGCAGCCCCGGGACTAGCGGGGGCTACTCCTACAATGAGCAGTTCTTC.

This clonotype was seen repeatedly, ten times or more. This chain connects TRBV3-1 to TRBJ2-1; possible D gene TRBD2, 6 bases. The CDR3 has 16 amino acids. The V gene lost 3 bases and the J gene lost 9 bases, with 21 bases spanning the gap. CDR1 is LGHDT, CDR2 YNNKEL, per germline (reference sequence). The CDR3 loop reads CASSQGTSPSGSEQFF. The CDR3, as DNA: TGTGCCAGCAGCCAGGGGACTTCTCCTTCAGGGAGTGAGCAGTTCTTC.